These 27 T cell receptor beta chains were all obtained from the same sample, sequenced in a study of memory CD4+ T cells and cytomegalovirus serostatus. Libraries were prepared by immunoSEQ multiplex PCR; TCRdb keeps only in-frame clonotypes and omits some of them. Of some 60,000 clones listed, about three quarters are singletons. The sort gate was single viable CD3+CD4+CD8-CD45RO+ cells for memory CD4+ T cells. Sequencing was done on a sample of memory CD4+ T cells from blood. The source is an adult in good health and CMV-seronegative.

J is TRBJ2-4 and V is TRBV6-1; 11 positions match TRBD1. The J segment lost 0 bases and the V segment lost 0 bases, leaving 10 bases of the junction unmatched. The germline V gene encodes CDR1 MNHNS and CDR2 SASEGT. The CDR3 extends over 20 amino acids. The CDR3 is CASSEARTGGGILAKNIQYF. CDR3 nucleotide sequence: TGTGCCAGCAGTGAAGCGCGGACAGGGGGCGGAATACTAGCCAAAAACATTCAGTACTTC.

The rearrangement uses TRBV11-2 and TRBJ1-1; 9 positions match TRBD1. The CDR3 consists of 17 residues. Germline V gene lookup returns CDR1 SGHAT and CDR2 FQNNGV. The junction had 13 bases not matched to a gene; V was cut back by 5 bases and J by 3 bases. The CDR3 DNA sequence: TGTGCCAGCAGCCCATTCTTTACGGACAGGGGAGACACTGAAGCTTTCTTT. Translated, it gives CASSPFFTDRGDTEAFF. The full variable domain, in which reference TRBV11-2 and TRBJ1-1 provide the parts outside the CDR3, is EAGVAQSPRYKIIEKRQSVAFWCNPISGHATLYWYQQILGQGPKLLIQFQNNGVVDDSQLPKDRFSAERLKGVDSTLKIQPAKLEDSAVYLCASSPFFTDRGDTEAFFGQGTRLTVV.

This chain joins TRBV28 and TRBJ2-7, with 10 bases identical to TRBD1. Germline V lookup: CDR1 MDHEN, CDR2 SYDVKM. This CDR3 region has 14 residues. With 5 bases clipped from V and 12 bases from J, the junction kept 13 bases outside the gene matches. The CDR3: CASSRPGQGIWPYF. The CDR3 DNA is TGTGCCAGCAGTCGTCCGGGACAGGGGATTTGGCCGTACTTC.

The rearrangement links TRBV7-6 to TRBJ2-7; D perhaps matches TRBD1 (6 bases). Per germline, CDR1 SGHVS and CDR2 FNYEAQ. The CDR3 consists of 16 residues. V was clipped by 0 bases and J by 1 base, with 13 bases between them. As DNA, the CDR3 is TGTGCCAGCAGCTTAGCAGCAGGGGACAAATCCTACGAGCAGTACTTC. It yields the protein CASSLAAGDKSYEQYF. The full variable domain, with the rest looked up from reference TRBV7-6 and TRBJ2-7, is GAGVSQSPRYKVTKRGQDVALRCDPISGHVSLYWYRQALGQGPEFLTYFNYEAQQDKSGLPNDRFSAERPEGSISTLTIQRTEQRDSAMYRCASSLAAGDKSYEQYFGPGTRLTVT.

The CDR3: CAIRTAHTEAFF. CDR3 nucleotides: TGTGCCATTCGGACAGCGCACACTGAAGCTTTCTTT. This chain uses TRBV28 with TRBJ1-1, with D possibly being TRBD1 (6 bases). Trimming took 10 bases from V and 3 from J, leaving 12 bases between them. The germline gives CDR1 MDHEN, CDR2 SYDVKM. The CDR3 totals 12 residues.

This chain links TRBV4-1 with TRBJ1-5; D is ambiguous. Deletions cut 1 base from V and 6 bases from J, with 16 bases between. There are 16 residues in the CDR3. Germline V CDR1 and CDR2: MGHRA, YSYEKL. As DNA, the CDR3 is TGCGCCAGCAGCCAAGTAAATTTGCTGGGGAGTCAGCCCCAGCATTTT. Protein product: CASSQVNLLGSQPQHF.

This chain connects TRBV28 to TRBJ2-2; 9 bases align to TRBD2. The germline V gene has CDR1 MDHEN and CDR2 SYDVKM. The junction had 4 bases not matched to a gene; V was cut back by 2 bases and J by 6 bases. This CDR3 is built from 15 residues. CDR3 nucleotide sequence: TGTGCCAGCAGTTTAGCGGGAGGGTCGTCCGGGGAGCTGTTTTTT. Amino acids: CASSLAGGSSGELFF.

The rearrangement joins TRBV4-2 to TRBJ1-5; the D is unclear. Per the germline V gene, CDR1 is LGHNA and CDR2 is YNFKEQ. This CDR3 contains 14 residues. V shed 1 base and J shed 6 bases, with 10 bases lying between them. CDR3 sequence reads: CASSQGARGQPQHF. The CDR3 coding sequence is TGTGCCAGCAGCCAAGGGGCTCGAGGTCAGCCCCAGCATTTT.

Only one count was recorded for this clone. The chain has TRBV4-2 and TRBJ2-7; 7 bases match TRBD2. This CDR3 region has 15 residues. With V trimmed by 2 bases and J by 6 bases, 10 bases remained unmatched. CDR1 is LGHNA and CDR2 is YNFKEQ in the germline V gene. CDR3 nucleotides: TGTGCCAGCAGCCAACCTCGCGGGGGTGAGGGCGAGCAGTACTTC. It codes for CASSQPRGGEGEQYF.

This clone has only a few counts. V and J are TRBV2 and TRBJ1-1; no reliable D call. The CDR3 extends over 11 amino acids. The ends were cut back, 4 bases at V and 11 bases at J, with 11 bases in the middle. The germline gives CDR1 SNHLY, CDR2 FYNNEI. CDR3 nucleotide sequence: TGTGCCAGCAGTGTTGACTTTGGGGCTTTCTTT. Translated, it gives CASSVDFGAFF. Together with reference TRBV2 and TRBJ1-1, the CDR3 gives the full variable domain: EPEVTQTPSHQVTQMGQEVILRCVPISNHLYFYWYRQILGQKVEFLVSFYNNEISEKSEIFDDQFSVERPDGSNFTLKIRSTKLEDSAMYFCASSVDFGAFFGQGTRLTVV.

This chain uses TRBV15 with TRBJ1-3; 8 nucleotides line up with TRBD1. The CDR3 extends over 16 amino acids. V dropped 2 bases and J dropped 3; count of bases not matched to a gene: 6. The germline V gene encodes CDR1 LNHNV and CDR2 YYDKDF (reference sequence). This CDR3 reads CATSRYLGTGGNTIYF. As DNA, the CDR3 is TGTGCCACCAGCAGATATCTGGGGACAGGTGGAAACACCATATATTTT.

J is TRBJ1-2 and V is TRBV5-8; D is unresolved. Germline V gives CDR1 SGHTS, CDR2 YDEGEE. Trimming shortened V by 4 bases and J by 3 bases, and 13 bases separated the two germline ends. There are 14 residues in the CDR3. CDR3 loop: CASSRLTYYYGYTF. The CDR3 DNA is TGTGCCAGCAGCCGCCTGACGTACTACTATGGCTACACCTTC.

The chain is built from TRBV5-6 and TRBJ2-6; TRBD1 matches 8 bases. The CDR3 covers 18 residues. With 0 bases clipped from V and 0 bases from J, the junction kept 5 bases outside the gene matches. CDR1 and CDR2 (germline): SGHDT, YYEEEE. CDR3 DNA: TGTGCCAGCAGCTTGGACAGGGGGGTCCTCTCTGGGGCCAACGTCCTGACTTTC. This codes for CASSLDRGVLSGANVLTF.

The genes are TRBV10-3 and TRBJ1-5, with D possibly being TRBD1 (6 bases). The CDR3 runs to 16 residues. Trimming cost V 4 bases and J 2 bases, with 15 bases left between them. CDR1 is ENHRY and CDR2 is SYGVKD in the germline V gene. The CDR3 region has the DNA TGTGCCATCAGTGCCGGCCAAAAGGGGGGCAATCAGCCCCAGCATTTT. Its protein is CAISAGQKGGNQPQHF.

The table lists this clone with a count of one. This sequence joins TRBV9 and TRBJ2-1; maybe TRBD2 (6 bases). The CDR3 runs to 16 residues. CDR1 and CDR2 (germline): SGDLS, YYNGEE. V shed 0 bases and J shed 5 bases, with 15 bases lying between them. The CDR3 loop reads CASSVGLATGDNEQFF. As DNA, the CDR3 is TGTGCCAGCAGCGTAGGATTAGCGACGGGGGACAATGAGCAGTTCTTC. Together with reference TRBV9 and TRBJ2-1, the CDR3 gives the full variable domain: DSGVTQTPKHLITATGQRVTLRCSPRSGDLSVYWYQQSLDQGLQFLIQYYNGEERAKGNILERFSAQQFPDLHSELNLSSLELGDSALYFCASSVGLATGDNEQFFGPGTRLTVL.

The count of this clone is one. V gene TRBV7-9 combines with J gene TRBJ2-3, with 7 bases fitting TRBD2. This CDR3 comprises 15 residues. The V gene's germline CDR1 is SEHNR and CDR2 FQNEAQ (reference sequence). The V and J ends lost 5 bases and 4 bases, in that order; junction bases with no gene match: 9. Here the CDR3 reads CASSPGAGNADTQYF. The CDR3 bases are TGTGCCAGCAGCCCTGGAGCGGGAAACGCAGATACGCAGTATTTT.

The chain couples TRBV5-1 to TRBJ2-7, with D possibly TRBD2 on 6 matching bases. This CDR3 contains 13 residues. Germline V gene lookup returns CDR1 SGHRS and CDR2 YFSETQ. Trimming stripped 7 bases from V and 2 bases from J, with 13 bases between. The CDR3 DNA is TGCGCCAGCGCCGGGGGTATCACCTACGAGCAGTACTTC. Protein product: CASAGGITYEQYF.

The V call is TRBV7-8, the J call TRBJ1-3, with TRBD1 matching over 8 bases. V lost 0 bases, J lost 2 bases, and 9 bases stayed unmatched. Germline CDR1 is SGHVS and CDR2 is FQNEAQ. This CDR3 is 18 amino acids long. The CDR3 nucleotides read TGTGCCAGCAGCTTAGCCCTAATGCAGGGGGCGCCTGGAAACACCATATATTTT. Translation gives CASSLALMQGAPGNTIYF.

This clone has only a few counts. The sample holds other DNA sequences that translate to the same CDR3. The chain links TRBV19 to TRBJ1-1; D perhaps matches TRBD1 (5 bases). The CDR3 is 15 residues long. With 3 bases removed from V and 2 bases from J, the gap between germline ends came to 13 bases. Germline V CDR1 and CDR2: LNHDA, SQIVND (reference sequence). The CDR3 DNA follows: TGTGCCAGTAGTATTGGCGGCCAGGGAAACACTGAAGCTTTCTTT. Its translation is CASSIGGQGNTEAFF.

The chain combines TRBV7-3 with TRBJ2-7; a possible D gene is TRBD2 (5 bases). This CDR3 is 15 amino acids long. Looked up from germline, CDR1 is SGHTA and CDR2 is FQGTGA. With 3 bases removed from V and 6 bases from J, the gap between germline ends came to 18 bases. The CDR3 sequence is CASSFLPGGRGEQYF. The CDR3 nucleotides are TGTGCCAGCAGCTTCCTACCCGGAGGACGCGGCGAGCAGTACTTC.

The chain combines TRBV4-3 with TRBJ2-6; 7 positions match TRBD2. This CDR3 contains 18 residues. Germline CDR1 LGHNA, CDR2 YSLEER. J lost 0 bases, V lost 0 bases, and 5 bases had no gene match. The CDR3 region has the DNA TGCGCCAGCAGCCAAGAGTCGAGCGGGGACTCTGGGGCCAACGTCCTGACTTTC. The encoded protein is CASSQESSGDSGANVLTF.

The chain carries TRBV5-1 and TRBJ1-4; TRBD1 matches 8 bases. This CDR3 contains 16 residues. The germline V gene has CDR1 SGHRS and CDR2 YFSETQ. V lost 4 bases, J lost 3 bases, and 8 bases stayed unmatched. The CDR3 here is CASSGQGFGANEKLFF. CDR3 in DNA: TGCGCCAGCAGCGGACAGGGATTTGGAGCTAATGAAAAACTGTTTTTT.

The CDR3 loop reads CASIMGTSDTQYF. CDR3 DNA sequence: TGTGCCAGCATAATGGGGACCTCAGATACGCAGTATTTT. The chain carries TRBV5-4 and TRBJ2-3; perhaps D is TRBD1 or TRBD2 (5 bases each). Germline V CDR1 and CDR2: SGHNT, YYREEE (reference sequence). The CDR3 contains 13 residues. Trimming left V 6 bases short and J 4 bases short, with 12 bases between.

This chain uses TRBV5-4 with TRBJ2-5, with a weak D call TRBD1 (7 bases). V was cut by 4 bases and J by 2 bases, with 12 bases left in between. Germline loops: CDR1 SGHNT, CDR2 YYREEE (reference sequence). CDR3 length equals 14 residues. CDR3 residues: CASSAGTAQETQYF. The DNA for the CDR3 is TGTGCCAGCAGCGCGGGGACAGCTCAAGAGACCCAGTACTTC.

The V call is TRBV19, the J call TRBJ1-4; D unresolved. The CDR3 spans 15 residues. The V gene's germline CDR1 is LNHDA and CDR2 SQIVND (reference sequence). Trimming stripped 5 bases from V and 8 bases from J, with 18 bases between. The DNA of the CDR3 is TGTGCCAGTAGTCTGATGGGCCCCGGACCAGAAAAACTGTTTTTT. Its protein product is CASSLMGPGPEKLFF.

This clone was observed a handful of times. The chain is built from TRBV2 and TRBJ1-1; D is undetermined. The V gene lost 3 bases and the J gene lost 0 bases, with 11 bases spanning the gap. CDR3 length: 15 residues. Germline CDR1 SNHLY, CDR2 FYNNEI. Here the CDR3 reads CASSEGWQLNTEAFF. CDR3 DNA: TGTGCCAGCAGTGAGGGGTGGCAGCTGAACACTGAAGCTTTCTTT.

With respect to this clone: Other DNA sequences in the same sample also yield this CDR3. The rearrangement links TRBV14 to TRBJ2-1, with D uncertain. In germline, CDR1 is SGHDN, CDR2 FVKESK. V dropped 1 base and J dropped 6 bases, with 1 base sitting between them. The CDR3 contains 11 residues. The CDR3 protein is CASSQGNEQFF. The CDR3 bases are TGTGCCAGCAGCCAAGGCAATGAGCAGTTCTTC.